What follows describes a single T cell receptor (beta chain). This entry is derived from a study of cytomegalovirus exposure and HLA in healthy donors. The PCR used 60 Vbeta and 13 Jbeta primers. Clones were read by immunoSEQ multiplex PCR, and TCRdb kept only the in-frame ones, dropping some. This sample has 90,000 to 130,000 clones; about 60% occur once, and the top ten carry 2% to 2.5%. This CDR3 is 11 amino acids long. V was clipped by 4 bases and J by 3 bases, with 3 bases between them. Per germline, CDR1 SGDLS and CDR2 YYNGEE. This receptor was taken from a young woman in good health and CMV-seronegative. Sequencing input: PBMCs. This chain connects TRBV9 to TRBJ2-3; D not certain. CDR3 coding DNA: TGTGCCAGCAGCATAACAGATACGCAGTATTTT. Its translation is CASSITDTQYF.